The text below deals with one TCR beta chain. The data derive from a study of blood T cell repertoires in COVID-19. Study information: Samples taken during acute and convalescent COVID-19 were collected in the United States, Italy and Spain.

Clones were read by immunoSEQ multiplex PCR, and TCRdb kept only the in-frame ones, dropping some. The table has 100,000 to 130,000 clones, 70% to 90% seen once. Germline V CDR1 and CDR2: LGHDT, YNNKEL (reference sequence). The CDR3 loop spans 13 amino acids. V lost 2 bases and J lost 0, with 4 bases in between. This clonotype originated in a man aged 50 or older with active or convalescent COVID-19. The genes are TRBV3-1 (or the pseudogene TRBV3-2) and TRBJ1-1; D is undetermined. Sequencing was carried out using peripheral blood. CDR3 coding DNA: TGTGCCAGCAGCCAATACATGAACACTGAAGCTTTCTTT. Protein product: CASSQYMNTEAFF.